Detailed here is one T cell receptor (beta chain). Its antigen is currently unknown. The DNA ends 3 residues before the CDR3 does, and the rest of the CDR3 is filled in from the germline J gene. This specimen belongs to a study of T cell clonality in common variable immunodeficiency. In germline, CDR1 is SGHVS, CDR2 FNYEAQ. This CDR3 spans 15 amino acids. Trimming cost V 5 bases and J 7 bases; bases outside gene matches: 9. Overall study findings and caveats: CVID subjects shared fewer TCRbeta clones than healthy controls did.

This table comes from immunoSEQ multiplex PCR, and its TCRdb copy is limited to in-frame clones, with some not included. The sample is made up of about 64,000 clones, none counted only once. This chain connects TRBV7-6 to TRBJ2-1, with TRBD1 matching 9 bases. This sequence was found in a person aged 18 to 70 in good health. The specimen sequenced was peripheral blood mononuclear cells. The DNA read from the CDR3 is TGTGCCAGCAGCCCGGGGACGGGGACAGGGAATGAG. It translates to CASSPGTGTGNE. The entire CDR3 protein reads CASSPGTGTGNEQFF.